The rows below give T cell receptor beta chains drawn from one sample of a study of blood T cells in healthy people across ages. One entry per CDR3 protein, called by TCRdb with MiXCR from the 5' RACE reads. The table includes roughly 650,000 distinct CDR3 sequences, 32% detected once. Sequencing was performed on blood. The receptors here all came from a woman older than 75 in good health. Both conserved end residues are part of each CDR3. D genes are given only for firm matches. Some rows have no size entry. The others give once, few or many, or a class for an expanded clone.

clone_size: few
d_call: -
v_call: TRBV4-2
j_call: TRBJ2-3
cdr3_nt: TGTGCCAGCAGCCCCCGACCGGGCCTTAGCACAGATACGCGGTATTTT
cdr3_aa: CASSPRPGLSTDTRYF

clone_size: -
d_call: -
v_call: TRBV9
j_call: TRBJ2-5
cdr3_nt: TGTGCCAGCAGCGTAGCCCCCGGGGAGACCCAGTACTTC
cdr3_aa: CASSVAPGETQYF

clone_size: many
d_call: -
v_call: TRBV6-6
j_call: TRBJ2-7
cdr3_nt: TGTGCCAGCAGTTACCGACAGAATTACGAGCAGTACTTC
cdr3_aa: CASSYRQNYEQYF

clone_size: many
d_call: -
v_call: TRBV27
j_call: TRBJ2-1
cdr3_nt: TGTGCCAGCAAATATCTCGGGACAAGGGGCAATGAGCAGTTCTTC
cdr3_aa: CASKYLGTRGNEQFF

clone_size: many
d_call: -
v_call: TRBV5-1
j_call: TRBJ2-3
cdr3_nt: TGCGCCAGCAGCTCAACGCTCCCCGGGACCACAGATACGCAGTATTTT
cdr3_aa: CASSSTLPGTTDTQYF

clone_size: many
d_call: -
v_call: TRBV20-1
j_call: TRBJ1-1
cdr3_nt: TGCAGTGCCTCGGAGGGGAGGGCTGAAGCTTTCTTT
cdr3_aa: CSASEGRAEAFF

clone_size: -
d_call: TRBD1
v_call: TRBV20-1
j_call: TRBJ1-2
cdr3_nt: TGCAGTGCTCATGCCCGGGACAGGGGGTATGGCTACACCTTC
cdr3_aa: CSAHARDRGYGYTF

clone_size: many
d_call: -
v_call: TRBV5-1
j_call: TRBJ1-1
cdr3_nt: TGCGCCAGCAGCCCCCGTGAGGGGATGAACACTGAAGCTTTCTTT
cdr3_aa: CASSPREGMNTEAFF

clone_size: -
d_call: TRBD2
v_call: TRBV28
j_call: TRBJ2-1
cdr3_nt: TGTGCCAGCAGTGGGGCGGGACTAGCCTACAATGAGCAGTTCTTC
cdr3_aa: CASSGAGLAYNEQFF

clone_size: -
d_call: TRBD1
v_call: TRBV20-1
j_call: TRBJ2-5
cdr3_nt: TGCAGTGCTAGGGGACAGGTTGAGACCCAGTACTTC
cdr3_aa: CSARGQVETQYF

clone_size: -
d_call: -
v_call: TRBV28
j_call: TRBJ2-3
cdr3_nt: TGTGCCAGCAGGAAGGGGGGGCCTCCAGATACGCAGTATTTT
cdr3_aa: CASRKGGPPDTQYF

clone_size: -
d_call: -
v_call: TRBV5-1
j_call: TRBJ1-1
cdr3_nt: TGCGCCAGCAGCGGGGGGACCCTGAACACTGAAGCTTTCTTT
cdr3_aa: CASSGGTLNTEAFF

clone_size: -
d_call: -
v_call: TRBV29-1
j_call: TRBJ2-1
cdr3_nt: TGCAGCGCTGGACGATTCCAGAATGAGCAGTTCTTC
cdr3_aa: CSAGRFQNEQFF

clone_size: few
d_call: TRBD1
v_call: TRBV10-3
j_call: TRBJ1-5
cdr3_nt: TGTGCCATCAGTGGGACAGGGGGTCAGCCCCAGCATTTT
cdr3_aa: CAISGTGGQPQHF

clone_size: many
d_call: -
v_call: TRBV14
j_call: TRBJ2-5
cdr3_nt: TGTGCCAGCAGCCAGGGAATGGGCATCCAAGAGACCCAGTACTTC
cdr3_aa: CASSQGMGIQETQYF

clone_size: -
d_call: TRBD2
v_call: TRBV7-3
j_call: TRBJ2-4
cdr3_nt: TGTGCCAGCAGCTCGGGACTAGCGGGAGCAAACATTCAGTACTTC
cdr3_aa: CASSSGLAGANIQYF

clone_size: many
d_call: -
v_call: TRBV18
j_call: TRBJ2-1
cdr3_nt: TGTGCCAGCTCACCACCTCCGGCAGGGAGGCCCAATGAGCAGTTCTTC
cdr3_aa: CASSPPPAGRPNEQFF

clone_size: many
d_call: -
v_call: TRBV6-1
j_call: TRBJ2-7
cdr3_nt: TGTGCCAGCAGTGAAGCAGGAGGGGGCTACGAGCAGTACTTC
cdr3_aa: CASSEAGGGYEQYF

clone_size: few
d_call: -
v_call: TRBV30
j_call: TRBJ2-1
cdr3_nt: TGTGCCTGGAGTGTTGGGCCGTACAATGAGCAGTTCTTC
cdr3_aa: CAWSVGPYNEQFF

clone_size: -
d_call: -
v_call: TRBV6-2/TRBV6-3
j_call: TRBJ1-3
cdr3_nt: TGTGCCAGCAGAGAGGAATCTGGAAACACCATATATTTT
cdr3_aa: CASREESGNTIYF

clone_size: many
d_call: TRBD1
v_call: TRBV10-2
j_call: TRBJ2-7
cdr3_nt: TGCGCCAGTGGTGAGACAGGGGACAACGAGCAGTACTTC
cdr3_aa: CASGETGDNEQYF

clone_size: many
d_call: -
v_call: TRBV6-1
j_call: TRBJ2-5
cdr3_nt: TGTGCCAGCAGCCGACAGCCCAAAGAGACCCAGTACTTC
cdr3_aa: CASSRQPKETQYF

clone_size: many
d_call: -
v_call: TRBV27
j_call: TRBJ2-5
cdr3_nt: TGTGCCAGCAGTCACTCGACCCCGTACCAAGAGACCCAGTACTTC
cdr3_aa: CASSHSTPYQETQYF

clone_size: -
d_call: -
v_call: TRBV5-1
j_call: TRBJ2-5
cdr3_nt: TGCGCCAGCAGCAGGTGGGACTGGGGGGAGACCCAGTACTTC
cdr3_aa: CASSRWDWGETQYF

clone_size: -
d_call: TRBD1
v_call: TRBV7-2
j_call: TRBJ2-5
cdr3_nt: TGTGCCAGCAGCTTAGACACAGGGGCAGAGACCCAGTACTTC
cdr3_aa: CASSLDTGAETQYF

clone_size: many
d_call: -
v_call: TRBV27
j_call: TRBJ1-2
cdr3_nt: TGTGCCAGCAGTCAGACCGGGACGGACTATGGCTACACCTTC
cdr3_aa: CASSQTGTDYGYTF

clone_size: many
d_call: -
v_call: TRBV7-2
j_call: TRBJ1-5
cdr3_nt: TGTGCCAGCAGCTACTCGGGGTCGGCCCAGCATTTT
cdr3_aa: CASSYSGSAQHF

clone_size: few
d_call: TRBD2
v_call: TRBV4-2
j_call: TRBJ2-2
cdr3_nt: TGTGCCAGCAGCCAAGACCCAGCGGGGGGTTACACCGGGGAGCTGTTTTTT
cdr3_aa: CASSQDPAGGYTGELFF

clone_size: -
d_call: TRBD1
v_call: TRBV20-1
j_call: TRBJ1-1
cdr3_nt: TGCAGTGCGAATACCCAGGGGGAGTCTTACATGAACACTGAAGCTTTCTTT
cdr3_aa: CSANTQGESYMNTEAFF

clone_size: -
d_call: -
v_call: TRBV7-2
j_call: TRBJ2-3
cdr3_nt: TGTGCCAGCAGCTCGGATCTAGATACGCAGTATTTT
cdr3_aa: CASSSDLDTQYF

clone_size: -
d_call: -
v_call: TRBV27
j_call: TRBJ1-1
cdr3_nt: TGTGCCAGCAGGCTCAGGGGTACTACTGAAGCTTTCTTT
cdr3_aa: CASRLRGTTEAFF

clone_size: -
d_call: -
v_call: TRBV7-2
j_call: TRBJ2-1
cdr3_nt: TGTGCCAGCAGCTTAGGCACTAATTATGAGCAGTTCTTC
cdr3_aa: CASSLGTNYEQFF

clone_size: many
d_call: -
v_call: TRBV7-6
j_call: TRBJ2-1
cdr3_nt: TGTGCCAGCAGCAACTCTAGGGGTAGGGATGAGCAGTTCTTC
cdr3_aa: CASSNSRGRDEQFF

clone_size: many
d_call: TRBD1
v_call: TRBV20-1
j_call: TRBJ1-5
cdr3_nt: TGCAGTGTTTTTACAGGGGATAGCAATCAGCCCCAGCATTTT
cdr3_aa: CSVFTGDSNQPQHF

clone_size: -
d_call: -
v_call: TRBV30
j_call: TRBJ1-1
cdr3_nt: TGTGCCTGGACGGGCAGGGGTGGCACTGAAGCTTTCTTT
cdr3_aa: CAWTGRGGTEAFF

clone_size: -
d_call: TRBD1
v_call: TRBV5-1
j_call: TRBJ1-1
cdr3_nt: TGCGCCAGCATTCCGGGACAGGGCTTGAACACTGAAGCTTTCTTT
cdr3_aa: CASIPGQGLNTEAFF

clone_size: many
d_call: -
v_call: TRBV7-2
j_call: TRBJ1-6
cdr3_nt: TGTGCCAGCAGCCAGGTTCATAATTCACCCCTCCACTTT
cdr3_aa: CASSQVHNSPLHF

clone_size: -
d_call: -
v_call: TRBV12-3/TRBV12-4
j_call: TRBJ1-4
cdr3_nt: TGTGCCAGCACTCTCTCAACAGTTTATAATGAAAAACGGTTTTTT
cdr3_aa: CASTLSTVYNEKRFF

clone_size: -
d_call: TRBD1
v_call: TRBV13
j_call: TRBJ2-3
cdr3_nt: TGTGCCAGCAGCATCACCGGGACAGGGGTAGATACGCAGTATTTT
cdr3_aa: CASSITGTGVDTQYF

clone_size: many
d_call: TRBD1
v_call: TRBV3-1
j_call: TRBJ2-7
cdr3_nt: TGTGCCAGCAGCCAACACTACAGGGGTTTGAACGAGCAGTACTTC
cdr3_aa: CASSQHYRGLNEQYF

clone_size: -
d_call: -
v_call: TRBV20-1
j_call: TRBJ2-3
cdr3_nt: TGCAGTGCTAGCGACCGCCGGGGCACAGATACGCAGTATTTT
cdr3_aa: CSASDRRGTDTQYF

clone_size: -
d_call: TRBD1
v_call: TRBV20-1
j_call: TRBJ1-1
cdr3_nt: TGCAGTGCCAAGACAGGGGGCCGGAGTGAAGCTTTCTTT
cdr3_aa: CSAKTGGRSEAFF

clone_size: -
d_call: TRBD2
v_call: TRBV27
j_call: TRBJ2-2
cdr3_nt: TGTGCCAGCAATAGCGGGGGGCGGACCGGGGAGCTGTTTTTT
cdr3_aa: CASNSGGRTGELFF

clone_size: -
d_call: -
v_call: TRBV20-1
j_call: TRBJ2-6
cdr3_nt: TGCAGTGCTAGTTCGATCCTCTCTGGGGCCAACGTCCTGACTTTC
cdr3_aa: CSASSILSGANVLTF

clone_size: -
d_call: -
v_call: TRBV3-1
j_call: TRBJ1-3
cdr3_nt: TGTGCCAGCAGCCAGGGACGTGGACAAGACTTATTCTCTGGAAACACCATATATTTT
cdr3_aa: CASSQGRGQDLFSGNTIYF

clone_size: many
d_call: -
v_call: TRBV5-1
j_call: TRBJ2-3
cdr3_nt: TGCGCCAGCAGCTTGGGGACCCAATTAGATACGCAGTATTTT
cdr3_aa: CASSLGTQLDTQYF

clone_size: many
d_call: -
v_call: TRBV12-3/TRBV12-4
j_call: TRBJ2-1
cdr3_nt: TGTGCCAGCAGTTTAGATCCGGGCTTAAACAATGAGCAGTTCTTC
cdr3_aa: CASSLDPGLNNEQFF

clone_size: -
d_call: TRBD1
v_call: TRBV11-1
j_call: TRBJ1-1
cdr3_nt: TGTGCCAGCAGCCACGGACAGGGGAACACTGAAGCTTTCTTT
cdr3_aa: CASSHGQGNTEAFF

clone_size: -
d_call: -
v_call: TRBV6-5
j_call: TRBJ2-2
cdr3_nt: TGTGCCAGCAGCCGACAGGTAGACACCGGGGAGCTGTTTTTT
cdr3_aa: CASSRQVDTGELFF

clone_size: -
d_call: TRBD2
v_call: TRBV20-1
j_call: TRBJ2-3
cdr3_nt: TGCCAAGCCCCGACTAGCGGGAGGGCCGATCCTAGCACAGATACGCAGTATTTT
cdr3_aa: CQAPTSGRADPSTDTQYF

clone_size: -
d_call: TRBD1
v_call: TRBV30
j_call: TRBJ2-1
cdr3_nt: TGTGCCTGGTCGGGACAGGGTAACTACGAGCAGTTCTTC
cdr3_aa: CAWSGQGNYEQFF

clone_size: few
d_call: -
v_call: TRBV12-3/TRBV12-4
j_call: TRBJ2-3
cdr3_nt: TGTGCCAGCAGTCCCACAGGCGGGCCTAGCACAGATACGCAGTATTTT
cdr3_aa: CASSPTGGPSTDTQYF

clone_size: -
d_call: -
v_call: TRBV7-6
j_call: TRBJ1-3
cdr3_nt: TGTGCCAGCAGCTTATTCAGAGGGTCAGGAAACACCATATATTTT
cdr3_aa: CASSLFRGSGNTIYF

clone_size: many
d_call: -
v_call: TRBV29-1
j_call: TRBJ1-1
cdr3_nt: TGCAGCGTTGAAGGGGTTCAGCCACGCACTGAAGCTTTCTTT
cdr3_aa: CSVEGVQPRTEAFF

clone_size: many
d_call: -
v_call: TRBV9
j_call: TRBJ2-3
cdr3_nt: TGTGCCAGCAGCGTAGGCGCGGGAAGCACAGATACGCAGTATTTT
cdr3_aa: CASSVGAGSTDTQYF

clone_size: -
d_call: -
v_call: TRBV5-1
j_call: TRBJ2-3
cdr3_nt: TGCGCCAGCAGCTTTACGCCGGGACCCCGAGCGGATACGCAGTATTTT
cdr3_aa: CASSFTPGPRADTQYF

clone_size: many
d_call: -
v_call: TRBV4-3
j_call: TRBJ1-4
cdr3_nt: TGCGCCAGCAGCCCTAATCTCGGTCCTAATGAAAAACTGTTTTTT
cdr3_aa: CASSPNLGPNEKLFF